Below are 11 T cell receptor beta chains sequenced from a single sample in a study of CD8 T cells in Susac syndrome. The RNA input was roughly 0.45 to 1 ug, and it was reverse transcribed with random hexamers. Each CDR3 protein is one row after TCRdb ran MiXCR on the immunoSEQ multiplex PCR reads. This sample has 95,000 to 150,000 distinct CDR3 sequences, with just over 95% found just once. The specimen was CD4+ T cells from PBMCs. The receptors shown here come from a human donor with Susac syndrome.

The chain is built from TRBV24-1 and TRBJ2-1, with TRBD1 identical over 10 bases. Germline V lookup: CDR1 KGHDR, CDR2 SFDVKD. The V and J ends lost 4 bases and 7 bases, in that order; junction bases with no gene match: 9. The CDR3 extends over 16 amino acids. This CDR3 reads CATSESPGTGVNEQFF. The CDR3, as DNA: TGTGCCACCAGTGAGAGCCCCGGGACAGGGGTAAATGAGCAGTTCTTC.

DNA of the CDR3: TGCGCCAGCAAGGGGGAGGGGTCTAGCAATCAGCCCCAGCATTTT. Translation: CASKGEGSSNQPQHF. J is TRBJ1-5 and V is TRBV4-1; TRBD1 is a possible D gene (6 bases). Germline values: CDR1 MGHRA, CDR2 YSYEKL. V gave up 7 bases and J gave up 0 bases, with 13 bases separating them. The CDR3 sequence is 15 residues long.

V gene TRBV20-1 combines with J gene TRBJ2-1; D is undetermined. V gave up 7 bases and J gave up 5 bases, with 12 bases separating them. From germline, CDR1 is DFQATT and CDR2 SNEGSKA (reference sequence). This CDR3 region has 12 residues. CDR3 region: CSGRESNNEQFF. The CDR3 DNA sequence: TGCAGTGGAAGGGAAAGTAACAATGAGCAGTTCTTC.

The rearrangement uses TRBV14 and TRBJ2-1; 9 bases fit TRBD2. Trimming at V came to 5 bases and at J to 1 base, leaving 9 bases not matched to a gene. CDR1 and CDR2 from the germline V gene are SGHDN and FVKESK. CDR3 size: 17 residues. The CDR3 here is CASSSWTSALSYNEQFF. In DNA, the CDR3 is TGTGCCAGCAGCTCATGGACTAGCGCGCTTTCCTACAATGAGCAGTTCTTC. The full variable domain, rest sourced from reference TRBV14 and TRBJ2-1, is EAGVTQFPSHSVIEKGQTVTLRCDPISGHDNLYWYRRVMGKEIKFLLHFVKESKQDESGMPNNRFLAERTGGTYSTLKVQPAELEDSGVYFCASSSWTSALSYNEQFFGPGTRLTVL.

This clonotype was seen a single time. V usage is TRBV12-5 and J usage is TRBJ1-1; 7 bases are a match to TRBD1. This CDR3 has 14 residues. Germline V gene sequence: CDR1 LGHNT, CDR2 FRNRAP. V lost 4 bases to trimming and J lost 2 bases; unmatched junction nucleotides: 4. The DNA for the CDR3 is TGTGCTAGTGGTTCGGGACAGCCAAACACTGAAGCTTTCTTT. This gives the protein CASGSGQPNTEAFF. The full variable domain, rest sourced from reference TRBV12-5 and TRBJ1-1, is DARVTQTPRHKVTEMGQEVTMRCQPILGHNTVFWYRQTMMQGLELLAYFRNRAPLDDSGMPKDRFSAEMPDATLATLKIQPSEPRDSAVYFCASGSGQPNTEAFFGQGTRLTVV.

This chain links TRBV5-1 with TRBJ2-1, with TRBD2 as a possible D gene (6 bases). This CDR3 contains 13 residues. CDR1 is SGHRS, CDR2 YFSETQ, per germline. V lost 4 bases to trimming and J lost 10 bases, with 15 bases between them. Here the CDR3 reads CASSGGTEREQFF. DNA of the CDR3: TGCGCCAGCAGCGGCGGGACTGAGAGAGAGCAGTTCTTC.

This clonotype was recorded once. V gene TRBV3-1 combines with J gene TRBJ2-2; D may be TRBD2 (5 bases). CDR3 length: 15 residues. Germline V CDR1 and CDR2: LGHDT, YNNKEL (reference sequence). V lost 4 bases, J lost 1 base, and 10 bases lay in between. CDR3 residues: CASSPFGGNTGELFF. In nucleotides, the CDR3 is TGTGCCAGCAGCCCCTTCGGAGGGAACACCGGGGAGCTGTTTTTT.

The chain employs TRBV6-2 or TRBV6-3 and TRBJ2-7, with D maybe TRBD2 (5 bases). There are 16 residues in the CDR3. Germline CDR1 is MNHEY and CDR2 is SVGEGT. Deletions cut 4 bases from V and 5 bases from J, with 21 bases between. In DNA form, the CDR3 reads TGTGCCAGCAGTTTTCAAAGACCCGGGAAGATCCACGAGCAGTACTTC. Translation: CASSFQRPGKIHEQYF.

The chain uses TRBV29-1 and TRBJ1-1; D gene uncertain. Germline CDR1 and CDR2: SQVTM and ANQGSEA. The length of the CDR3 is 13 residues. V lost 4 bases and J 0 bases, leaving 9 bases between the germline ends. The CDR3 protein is CSVVSAMNTEAFF. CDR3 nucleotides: TGCAGCGTTGTTTCAGCGATGAACACTGAAGCTTTCTTT.

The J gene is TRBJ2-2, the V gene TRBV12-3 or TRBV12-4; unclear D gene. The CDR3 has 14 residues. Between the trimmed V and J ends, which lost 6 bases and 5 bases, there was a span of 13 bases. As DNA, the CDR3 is TGTGCCAGCAGCCAGACCGGTCGTACCGGGGAGCTGTTTTTT. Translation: CASSQTGRTGELFF.

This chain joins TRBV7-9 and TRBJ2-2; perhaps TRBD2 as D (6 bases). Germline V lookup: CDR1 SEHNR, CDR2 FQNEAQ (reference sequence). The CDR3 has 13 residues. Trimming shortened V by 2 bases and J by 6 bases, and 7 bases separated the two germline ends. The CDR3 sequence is CASSLLAPGELFF. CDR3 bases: TGTGCCAGCAGCTTACTAGCGCCCGGGGAGCTGTTTTTT.